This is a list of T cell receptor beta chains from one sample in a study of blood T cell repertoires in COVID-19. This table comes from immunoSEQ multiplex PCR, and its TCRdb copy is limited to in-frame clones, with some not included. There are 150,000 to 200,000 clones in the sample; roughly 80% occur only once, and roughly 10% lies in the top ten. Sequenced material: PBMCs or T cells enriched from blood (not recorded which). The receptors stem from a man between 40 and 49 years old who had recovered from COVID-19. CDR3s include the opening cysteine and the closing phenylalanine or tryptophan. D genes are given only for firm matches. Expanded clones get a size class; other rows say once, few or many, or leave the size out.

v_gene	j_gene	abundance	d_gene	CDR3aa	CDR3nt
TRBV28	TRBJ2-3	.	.	CASSLSGSDTQYF	TGTGCCAGCAGTTTGTCGGGGTCAGATACGCAGTATTTT
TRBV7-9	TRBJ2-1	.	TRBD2	CASSLRLAGGSEQFF	TGTGCCAGCAGCTTAAGACTAGCGGGGGGGAGCGAGCAGTTCTTC
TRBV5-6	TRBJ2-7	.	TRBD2	CASSSERDGRGYEQYF	TGTGCCAGCAGCTCCGAAAGGGACGGGAGGGGATACGAGCAGTACTTC
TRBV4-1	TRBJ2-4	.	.	CASSPTNKNIQYF	TGCGCCAGCAGCCCCACAAACAAAAACATTCAGTACTTC
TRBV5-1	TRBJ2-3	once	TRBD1	CASSVGQGQDTQYF	TGCGCCAGCAGCGTGGGACAGGGCCAAGATACGCAGTATTTT
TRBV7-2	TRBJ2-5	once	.	CASSLTQGWETQYF	TGTGCCAGCAGCTTAACCCAGGGATGGGAGACCCAGTACTTC
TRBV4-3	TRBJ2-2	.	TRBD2	CASSQDRTSGSSTGELFF	TGCGCCAGCAGCCAAGATCGAACAAGCGGGAGTAGTACCGGGGAGCTGTTTTTT
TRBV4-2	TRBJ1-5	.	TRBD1	CASSQIPGQGDQPQHF	TGTGCCAGCAGCCAAATTCCGGGACAGGGGGATCAGCCCCAGCATTTT
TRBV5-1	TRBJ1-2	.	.	CASSLGPDYGYTF	TGCGCCAGCAGCTTGGGTCCGGACTATGGCTACACCTTC
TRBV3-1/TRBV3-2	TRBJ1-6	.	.	CASSQSGSYSPLHF	TGTGCCAGCAGCCAAAGCGGATCCTATTCACCCCTCCACTTT
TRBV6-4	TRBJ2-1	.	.	CASSDLSGGEQFF	TGTGCCAGCAGTGATCTTTCGGGTGGAGAGCAGTTCTTC
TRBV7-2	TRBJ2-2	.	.	CASSFQGQGTGELFF	TGTGCCAGCAGCTTCCAGGGACAAGGGACCGGGGAGCTGTTTTTT
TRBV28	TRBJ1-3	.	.	CASSLPPSTSGNTIYF	TGTGCCAGCAGTTTACCTCCTAGCACCTCTGGAAACACCATATATTTT
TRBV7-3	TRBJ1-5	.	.	CASSPDRNQPQHF	TGTGCCAGCAGCCCGGACAGAAATCAGCCCCAGCATTTT
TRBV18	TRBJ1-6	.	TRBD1	CASSPGQGNSPLHF	TGTGCCAGCTCACCAGGACAGGGGAATTCACCCCTCCACTTT
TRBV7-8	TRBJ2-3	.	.	CASSRGGTDTQYF	TGTGCCAGCAGCCGCGGGGGCACAGATACGCAGTATTTT
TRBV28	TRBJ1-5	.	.	CASSFGQPQHF	TGTGCCAGCAGTTTCGGTCAGCCCCAGCATTTT
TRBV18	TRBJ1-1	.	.	CASSARQEVDAFF	TGTGCCAGCTCAGCAAGGCAGGAGGTGGATGCTTTCTTT
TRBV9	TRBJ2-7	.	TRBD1	CASSEEDRDWDEQYF	TGTGCCAGCAGCGAGGAAGACAGGGATTGGGACGAGCAGTACTTC
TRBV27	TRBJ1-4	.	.	CASSFSGSREKLFF	TGTGCCAGCAGTTTTTCGGGGAGCCGGGAAAAACTGTTTTTT
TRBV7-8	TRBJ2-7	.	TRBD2	CASSPGTSGYEQYF	TGTGCCAGCAGCCCCGGGACTAGCGGCTACGAGCAGTACTTC
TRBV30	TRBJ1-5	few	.	CAWSIQGNQPQHF	TGTGCCTGGAGTATTCAGGGCAATCAGCCCCAGCATTTT
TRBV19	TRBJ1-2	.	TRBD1	CASSPTGDYGYTF	TGTGCCAGTAGTCCGACAGGGGACTATGGCTACACCTTC
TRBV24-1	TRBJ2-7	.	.	CATSQGYEQYF	TGTGCCACCAGTCAGGGCTACGAGCAGTACTTC
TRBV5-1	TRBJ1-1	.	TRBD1	CASSLQPGQVNTEAFF	TGCGCCAGCAGCTTGCAACCGGGACAGGTGAACACTGAAGCTTTCTTT
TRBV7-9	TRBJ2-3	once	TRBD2	CASSRRTSGTTDTQYF	TGTGCCAGCAGCAGGAGGACTAGCGGGACCACAGATACGCAGTATTTT
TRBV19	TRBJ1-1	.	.	CASSIPSDTGLYTEAFF	TGTGCCAGTAGTATACCCTCAGACACTGGACTTTACACTGAAGCTTTCTTT
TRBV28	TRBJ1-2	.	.	CASSLSGHQNGYTF	TGTGCCAGCAGTTTATCGGGACATCAAAATGGCTACACCTTC
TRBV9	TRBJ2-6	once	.	CASSETPSGANVLTF	TGTGCCAGCAGCGAGACACCCTCTGGGGCCAACGTCCTGACTTTC
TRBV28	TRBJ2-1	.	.	CASSLARSPANEQFF	TGTGCCAGCAGTTTGGCGCGGTCCCCCGCGAATGAGCAGTTCTTC
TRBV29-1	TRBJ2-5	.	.	CSAKRGFQETQYF	TGCAGCGCCAAACGCGGCTTCCAAGAGACCCAGTACTTC
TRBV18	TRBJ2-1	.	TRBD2	CASSPPGASGNNEQFF	TGTGCCAGCTCACCACCAGGGGCTAGCGGAAACAATGAGCAGTTCTTC
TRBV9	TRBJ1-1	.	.	CASSGDAGMNTEAFF	TGTGCCAGCAGCGGAGACGCAGGAATGAACACTGAAGCTTTCTTT
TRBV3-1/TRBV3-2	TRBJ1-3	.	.	CASSQDSVSRNTIYF	TGTGCCAGCAGCCAAGATTCGGTGAGCAGAAACACCATATATTTT
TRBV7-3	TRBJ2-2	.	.	CASSLQSSGELFF	TGTGCCAGCAGCTTGCAGTCTTCCGGGGAGCTGTTTTTT
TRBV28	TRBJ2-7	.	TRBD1	CASSFAGTGGYEQYF	TGTGCCAGCAGTTTTGCCGGGACAGGGGGCTACGAGCAGTACTTC
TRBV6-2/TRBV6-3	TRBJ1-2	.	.	CASSYGSAGYTF	TGTGCCAGCAGTTACGGTAGCGCCGGCTACACCTTC
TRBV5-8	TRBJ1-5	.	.	CASRLQGNQPQHF	TGTGCCAGCAGATTGCAGGGAAATCAGCCCCAGCATTTT
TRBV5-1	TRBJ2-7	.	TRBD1	CASSRDRGYEQYF	TGCGCCAGCAGCCGGGACAGGGGCTACGAGCAGTACTTC
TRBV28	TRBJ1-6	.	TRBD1	CASRGPGQGLNSPLHF	TGTGCCAGCAGGGGACCGGGACAGGGATTGAATTCACCCCTCCACTTT
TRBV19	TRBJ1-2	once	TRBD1	CASRRDRGSYGYTF	TGTGCCAGTAGGCGGGACAGGGGCTCCTATGGCTACACCTTC
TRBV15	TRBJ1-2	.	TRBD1	CATSRGGVDRGGYTF	TGTGCCACCAGCAGAGGGGGGGTTGACAGGGGTGGCTACACCTTC
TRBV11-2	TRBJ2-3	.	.	CASSLSGADTQYF	TGTGCCAGCAGCTTATCTGGGGCGGATACGCAGTATTTT
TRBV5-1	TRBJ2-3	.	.	CASLRAAVTDTQYF	TGCGCCAGCCTGCGGGCCGCGGTGACAGATACGCAGTATTTT
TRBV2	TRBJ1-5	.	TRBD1	CASSPRQGDQPQHF	TGTGCCAGCAGTCCCAGACAGGGAGATCAGCCCCAGCATTTT
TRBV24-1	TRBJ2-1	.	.	CATRSGREQFF	TGTGCCACCAGATCTGGGAGAGAGCAGTTCTTC
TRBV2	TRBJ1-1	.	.	CAGSDGSSMNTEAFF	TGTGCCGGCAGTGACGGGAGCAGTATGAACACTGAAGCTTTCTTT
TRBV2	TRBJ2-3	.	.	CASRPPTSSDTQYF	TGTGCCAGCAGGCCCCCGACTAGTTCAGATACGCAGTATTTT
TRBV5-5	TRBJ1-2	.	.	CASSFSGLDYGYTF	TGTGCCAGCAGCTTTTCAGGGTTAGACTATGGCTACACCTTC
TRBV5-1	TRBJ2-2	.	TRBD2	CASSLGLARNTGELFF	TGCGCCAGCAGCTTGGGACTAGCTAGGAACACCGGGGAGCTGTTTTTT
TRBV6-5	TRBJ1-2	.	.	CASSPGGGNYGYTF	TGTGCCAGCAGCCCAGGTGGGGGGAACTATGGCTACACCTTC
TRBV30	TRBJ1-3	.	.	CAWSKGELGNTIYF	TGTGCCTGGAGTAAAGGGGAACTGGGAAACACCATATATTTT
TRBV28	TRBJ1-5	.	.	CASSFRGGLQPQHF	TGTGCCAGCAGTTTTCGGGGGGGGTTACAGCCCCAGCATTTT